These 14 T cell receptor beta chains were all obtained from the same sample, sequenced in a study of Ad26.COV2.S vaccination and SARS-CoV-2 variants. Noted treatment: some 19 received Ad26.COV2.S at low or high dose, single or two shots; roughly 5 received placebo; per-sample allocation not given. Repertoires come from day 63 after the first vaccine or placebo injection. TCRdb's table, derived via immunoSEQ multiplex PCR, lists solely in-frame clones and lacks some. Of roughly 700,000 clones listed, about 89% are singletons. The specimen comprised peripheral blood, sampled in a trial of Ad26.COV2.S vaccine versus placebo. The receptors come from a person between 18 and 65 years old who received the Ad26.COV2.S COVID-19 vaccine or a placebo.

V and J are TRBV3-1 (or the pseudogene TRBV3-2) and TRBJ1-5; 8 positions agree with TRBD1. This CDR3 has 16 residues. After removal of 5 bases from V and 4 bases from J, the junction contained 10 bases not matched to a gene. The germline gives CDR1 LGHDT, CDR2 YNNKEL (reference sequence). The CDR3 sequence is CASSRGGRGLNQPQHF. In DNA, the CDR3 is TGTGCCAGCAGCAGAGGGGGCAGGGGGCTTAATCAGCCCCAGCATTTT.

J is TRBJ1-2 and V is TRBV6-5, with 8 bases lining up with TRBD1. V lost 6 bases, J lost 7 bases, and 7 bases stayed unmatched. CDR1 and CDR2 from the germline V gene are MNHEY and SVGAGI. The CDR3 is 13 amino acids. In DNA form, the CDR3 reads TGTGCCAGCAGCGTCCAGGGGGCGGGTGGCTACACCTTC. Amino acids: CASSVQGAGGYTF.

The chain uses TRBV24-1 and TRBJ2-3; D is undetermined. This CDR3 has 14 amino acids. CDR1 and CDR2 (germline): KGHDR, SFDVKD. Between the trimmed V and J ends, which lost 0 bases and 3 bases, there was a span of 6 bases. The CDR3 loop is CATSDLGRTDTQYF. CDR3 sequence (DNA): TGTGCCACCAGTGATTTGGGACGGACAGATACGCAGTATTTT.

The genes are TRBV9 and TRBJ1-1; 7 nucleotides line up with TRBD1. Germline CDR1 is SGDLS and CDR2 is YYNGEE. Trimming took 2 bases from V and 4 from J; bases not matched to a gene: 5. CDR3 length: 14 amino acids. The CDR3 protein is CASSVTDRATEAFF. DNA of the CDR3: TGTGCCAGCAGCGTTACCGACAGGGCCACTGAAGCTTTCTTT.

The chain joins TRBV5-1 to TRBJ2-5; possible D gene TRBD1, 6 bases. The V and J ends lost 2 bases and 5 bases respectively, with 10 bases between them. The CDR3 contains 13 residues. The germline V gene encodes CDR1 SGHRS and CDR2 YFSETQ. CDR3: CASSFGRGETQYF. The CDR3 DNA sequence: TGCGCCAGCAGCTTCGGTAGGGGGGAGACCCAGTACTTC.

The chain joins TRBV13 to TRBJ1-1; 7 bases map to TRBD1. The CDR3 covers 15 residues. CDR1 is PRHDT, CDR2 FYEKMQ, per germline (reference sequence). J was trimmed by 6 bases and V by 5 bases; bases with no gene match: 12. CDR3 sequence reads: CASSDPPTGYAEAFF. The CDR3 DNA sequence: TGTGCCAGCAGCGACCCCCCGACAGGGTACGCTGAAGCTTTCTTT.

V usage is TRBV6-2 or TRBV6-3 and J usage is TRBJ2-7; D is unclear. V was clipped by 3 bases and J by 0 bases, with 12 bases between them. There are 15 residues in the CDR3. Germline lookup yields CDR1 MNHEY and CDR2 SVGEGT. The CDR3, as DNA: TGTGCCAGCAGTTATTCAGAATCTAGCTCCTACGAGCAGTACTTC. It specifies CASSYSESSSYEQYF.

The V and J genes are TRBV7-2 and TRBJ1-1, with D perhaps TRBD1 (5 bases). V was pared by 5 bases and J by 2 bases, with 15 bases between. The CDR3 is 15 amino acids. CDR1 is SGHTA and CDR2 is FQGNSA in the germline V gene. The CDR3 region is CASSPGPGRNTEAFF. The CDR3 coding sequence is TGTGCCAGCAGCCCCGGACCAGGGCGAAACACTGAAGCTTTCTTT.

This chain connects TRBV6-1 to TRBJ2-2, with D possibly TRBD2 on 5 matching bases. The germline V gene has CDR1 MNHNS and CDR2 SASEGT. V dropped 3 bases and J dropped 4 bases, with 9 bases sitting between them. This CDR3 has 14 amino acids. The CDR3 protein is CASSEGRGTGELFF. In DNA form, the CDR3 reads TGTGCCAGCAGTGAGGGCCGGGGCACCGGGGAGCTGTTTTTT.

This chain links TRBV7-9 with TRBJ2-7, with 8 bases that match TRBD2. The CDR3 spans 15 residues. The junction had 9 bases not matched to a gene; V was cut back by 5 bases and J by 3 bases. Germline V gene sequence: CDR1 SEHNR, CDR2 FQNEAQ (reference sequence). The CDR3 nucleotides read TGTGCCAGCAGCCCTCCAGGAGCGGGGGTCTACGAGCAGTACTTC. Translating gives CASSPPGAGVYEQYF.

The sample holds a few counts of this clone. V usage is TRBV7-9 and J usage is TRBJ2-7, with D maybe TRBD1 (5 bases). This CDR3 region has 15 residues. CDR1 is SEHNR and CDR2 is FQNEAQ in the germline V gene (reference sequence). V lost 5 bases, J lost 1 base, and 15 bases lay in between. In nucleotides, the CDR3 is TGTGCCAGCAGCATACAGGTTGCCCAATCCTACGAGCAGTACTTC. Its protein product is CASSIQVAQSYEQYF.

With respect to this clone: The sample contains more than one DNA sequence encoding this CDR3. The V and J genes are TRBV4-2 and TRBJ1-4; tentative D call: TRBD1 (5 bases). CDR3 length: 14 residues. Germline V CDR1 and CDR2: LGHNA, YNFKEQ. The V gene lost 4 bases and the J gene lost 3 bases, with 9 bases spanning the gap. CDR3 nucleotides: TGTGCCAGCAGCCCGGGGGATGCTAATGAAAAACTGTTTTTT. Its translation is CASSPGDANEKLFF.

This chain uses TRBV19 with TRBJ2-6; D is possibly TRBD1 (5 bases). V lost 10 bases to trimming and J lost 0 bases, with 10 bases between them. Looked up from germline, CDR1 is LNHDA and CDR2 is SQIVND (reference sequence). This CDR3 has 14 amino acids. The CDR3 protein is CATRDLSGANVLTF. The CDR3 DNA follows: TGTGCCACCAGGGATCTCTCTGGGGCCAACGTCCTGACTTTC.

This clone occurred once. The chain couples TRBV2 to TRBJ1-5, with TRBD1 matching over 7 bases. Germline V gene lookup returns CDR1 SNHLY and CDR2 FYNNEI. Trimming took 6 bases from V and 6 from J; bases not matched to a gene: 8. The CDR3 totals 14 residues. The CDR3 loop is CASSDRVGSQPQHF. CDR3 DNA sequence: TGTGCCAGCAGCGACAGGGTGGGTTCTCAGCCCCAGCATTTT.